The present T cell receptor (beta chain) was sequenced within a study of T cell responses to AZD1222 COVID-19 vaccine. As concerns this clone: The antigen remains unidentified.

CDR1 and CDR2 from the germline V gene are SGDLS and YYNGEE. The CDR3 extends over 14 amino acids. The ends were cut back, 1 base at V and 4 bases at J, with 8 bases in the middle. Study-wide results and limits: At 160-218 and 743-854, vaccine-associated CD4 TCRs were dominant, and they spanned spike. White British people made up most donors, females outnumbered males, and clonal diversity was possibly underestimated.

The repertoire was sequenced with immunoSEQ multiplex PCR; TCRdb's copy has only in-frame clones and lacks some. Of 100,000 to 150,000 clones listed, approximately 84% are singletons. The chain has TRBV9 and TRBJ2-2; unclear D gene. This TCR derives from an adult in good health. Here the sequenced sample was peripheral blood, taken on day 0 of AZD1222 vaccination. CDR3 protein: CASSVYSSTGELFF. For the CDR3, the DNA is TGTGCCAGCAGCGTATATAGCAGCACCGGGGAGCTGTTTTTT.